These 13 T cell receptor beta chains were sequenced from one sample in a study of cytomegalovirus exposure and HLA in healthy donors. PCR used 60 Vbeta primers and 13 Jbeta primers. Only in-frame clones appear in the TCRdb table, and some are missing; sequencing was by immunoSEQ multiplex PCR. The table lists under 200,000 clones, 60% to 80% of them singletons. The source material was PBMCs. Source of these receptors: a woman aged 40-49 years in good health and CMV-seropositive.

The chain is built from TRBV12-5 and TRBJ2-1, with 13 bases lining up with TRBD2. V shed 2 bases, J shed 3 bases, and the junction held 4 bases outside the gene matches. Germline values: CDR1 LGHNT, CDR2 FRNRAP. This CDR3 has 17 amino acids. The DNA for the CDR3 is TGTGCTAGTGGTTTGAAACTAGCGGGAGGGTTCTACAATGAGCAGTTCTTC. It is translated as CASGLKLAGGFYNEQFF.

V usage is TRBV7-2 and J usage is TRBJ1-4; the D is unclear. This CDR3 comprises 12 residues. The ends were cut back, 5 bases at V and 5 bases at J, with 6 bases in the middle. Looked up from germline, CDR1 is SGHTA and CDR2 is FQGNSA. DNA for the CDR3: TGTGCCAGCAGCCTCCTAAATGAAAAACTGTTTTTT. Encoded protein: CASSLLNEKLFF.

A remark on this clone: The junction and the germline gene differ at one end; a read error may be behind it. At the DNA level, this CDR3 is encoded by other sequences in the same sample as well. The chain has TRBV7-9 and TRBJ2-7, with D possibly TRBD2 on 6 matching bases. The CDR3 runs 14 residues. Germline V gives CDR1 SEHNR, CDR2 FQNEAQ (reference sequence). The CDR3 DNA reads TGCGCCAGCAGCTTGCACGAGGGAGGTTACGAGCAGTACTTC. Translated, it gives CASSLHEGGYEQYF.

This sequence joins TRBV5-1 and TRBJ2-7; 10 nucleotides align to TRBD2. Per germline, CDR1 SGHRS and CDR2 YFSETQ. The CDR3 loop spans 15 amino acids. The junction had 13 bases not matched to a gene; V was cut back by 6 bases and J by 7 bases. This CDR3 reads CASTIAGGPTREQYF. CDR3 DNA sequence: TGCGCCAGCACCATAGCGGGAGGCCCGACTAGAGAGCAGTACTTC.

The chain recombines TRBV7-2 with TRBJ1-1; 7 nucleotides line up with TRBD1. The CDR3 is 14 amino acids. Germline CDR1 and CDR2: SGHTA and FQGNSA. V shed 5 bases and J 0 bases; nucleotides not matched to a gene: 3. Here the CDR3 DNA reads TGTGCCAGCAGCCCGGGACAGTTGAACACTGAAGCTTTCTTT. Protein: CASSPGQLNTEAFF. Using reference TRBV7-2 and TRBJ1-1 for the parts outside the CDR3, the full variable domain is GAGVSQSPSNKVTEKGKDVELRCDPISGHTALYWYRQSLGQGLEFLIYFQGNSAPDKSGLPSDRFSAERTGGSVSTLTIQRTQQEDSAVYLCASSPGQLNTEAFFGQGTRLTVV.

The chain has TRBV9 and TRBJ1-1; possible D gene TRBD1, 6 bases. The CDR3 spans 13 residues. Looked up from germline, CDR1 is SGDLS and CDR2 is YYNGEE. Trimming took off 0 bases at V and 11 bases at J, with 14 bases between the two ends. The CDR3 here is CASSVDGGREAFF. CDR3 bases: TGTGCCAGCAGCGTAGATGGGGGCCGTGAGGCTTTCTTT.

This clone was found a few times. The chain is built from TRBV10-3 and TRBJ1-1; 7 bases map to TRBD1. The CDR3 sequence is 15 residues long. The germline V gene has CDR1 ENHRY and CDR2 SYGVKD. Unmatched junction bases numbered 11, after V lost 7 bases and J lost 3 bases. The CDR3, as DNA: TGTGCCATCATCGGTCCCCCGCAGGGGGACACTGAAGCTTTCTTT. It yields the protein CAIIGPPQGDTEAFF.

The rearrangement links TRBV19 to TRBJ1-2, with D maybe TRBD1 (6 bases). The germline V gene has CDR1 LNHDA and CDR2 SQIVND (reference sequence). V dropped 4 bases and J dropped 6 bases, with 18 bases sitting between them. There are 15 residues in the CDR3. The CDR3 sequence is CASSRQVAGEDGYTF. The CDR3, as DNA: TGTGCCAGTAGTAGACAGGTGGCCGGTGAAGATGGCTACACCTTC.

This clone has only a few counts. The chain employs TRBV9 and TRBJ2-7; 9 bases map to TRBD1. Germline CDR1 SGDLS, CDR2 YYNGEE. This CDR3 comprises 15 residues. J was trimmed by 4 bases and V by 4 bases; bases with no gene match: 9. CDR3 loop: CASSIRDRAPYEQYF. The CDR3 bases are TGTGCCAGCAGCATCCGGGACAGGGCCCCTTACGAGCAGTACTTC.

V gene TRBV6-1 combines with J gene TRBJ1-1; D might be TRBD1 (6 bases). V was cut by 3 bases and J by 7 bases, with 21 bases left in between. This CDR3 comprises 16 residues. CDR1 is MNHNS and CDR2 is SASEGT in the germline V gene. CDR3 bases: TGTGCCAGCAGTGAGCGGAGGGGAGGGGGAGTAGGTGAAGCTTTCTTT. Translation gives CASSERRGGGVGEAFF.

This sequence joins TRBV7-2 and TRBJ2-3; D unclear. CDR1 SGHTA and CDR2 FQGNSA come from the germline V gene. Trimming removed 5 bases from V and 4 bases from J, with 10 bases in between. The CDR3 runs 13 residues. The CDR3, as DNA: TGTGCCAGCAGCCCCAGAGGTGCAGATACGCAGTATTTT. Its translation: CASSPRGADTQYF.

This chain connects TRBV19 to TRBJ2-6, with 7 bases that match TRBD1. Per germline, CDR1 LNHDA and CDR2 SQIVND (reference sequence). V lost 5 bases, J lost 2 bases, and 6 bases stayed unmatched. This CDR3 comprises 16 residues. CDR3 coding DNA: TGTGCCAGTAGTTATCAAGGGGGCCCTGGGGCCAACGTCCTGACTTTC. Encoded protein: CASSYQGGPGANVLTF.

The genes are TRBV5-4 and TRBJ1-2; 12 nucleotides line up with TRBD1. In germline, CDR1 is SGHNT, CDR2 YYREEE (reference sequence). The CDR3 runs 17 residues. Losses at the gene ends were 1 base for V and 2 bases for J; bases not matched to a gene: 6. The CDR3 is CASSLLGQGAPNYGYTF. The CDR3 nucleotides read TGTGCCAGCAGCTTGTTGGGACAGGGGGCGCCCAACTATGGCTACACCTTC.